This T cell receptor beta chain stems from a study of response to subunit inactivated influenza vaccine. TCRdb used MiXCR to reprocess the RT-PCR reads, holding one entry per CDR3 protein. The sample includes 500,000 to 750,000 distinct CDR3 sequences, 14% of them seen just once. The CDR3 covers 16 residues. The ends were cut back, 4 bases at V and 2 bases at J, with 17 bases in the middle. The germline CDR1 and CDR2 sequences are SGHTA and FQGNSA. The clonotype originates from a man aged 50 to 60 who received an inactivated influenza vaccine. This chain uses TRBV7-2 with TRBJ2-5; TRBD1 is a possible D gene (6 bases). The specimen comprised PBMCs from blood, sampled 12 days after vaccination. For the CDR3, the DNA is TGTGCCAGCAGCTCCCGGACAGCGAGAAAGCAAGAGACCCAGTACTTC. Its protein product is CASSSRTARKQETQYF.